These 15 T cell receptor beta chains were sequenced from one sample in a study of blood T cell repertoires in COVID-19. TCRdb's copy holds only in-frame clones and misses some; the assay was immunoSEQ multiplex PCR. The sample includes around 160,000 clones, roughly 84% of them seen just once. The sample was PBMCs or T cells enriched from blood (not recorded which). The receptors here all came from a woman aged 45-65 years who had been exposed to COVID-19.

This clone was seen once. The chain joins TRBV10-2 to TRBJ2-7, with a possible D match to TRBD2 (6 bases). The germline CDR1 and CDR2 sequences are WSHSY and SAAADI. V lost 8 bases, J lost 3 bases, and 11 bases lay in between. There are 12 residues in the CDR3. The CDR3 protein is CASSQGGYEQYF. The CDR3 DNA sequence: TGCGCCAGCTCGCAGGGAGGCTACGAGCAGTACTTC.

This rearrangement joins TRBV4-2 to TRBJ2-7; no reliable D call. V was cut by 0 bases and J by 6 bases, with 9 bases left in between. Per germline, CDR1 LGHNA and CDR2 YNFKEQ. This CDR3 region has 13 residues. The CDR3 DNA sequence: TGTGCCAGCAGCCAAGATCGTATCGGCGAGCAGTACTTC. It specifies CASSQDRIGEQYF.

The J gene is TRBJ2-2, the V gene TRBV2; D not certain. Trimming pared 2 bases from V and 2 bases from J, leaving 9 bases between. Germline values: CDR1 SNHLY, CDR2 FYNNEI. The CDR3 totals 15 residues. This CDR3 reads CASSEKGANTGELFF. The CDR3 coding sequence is TGTGCCAGCAGTGAAAAAGGAGCTAACACCGGGGAGCTGTTTTTT.

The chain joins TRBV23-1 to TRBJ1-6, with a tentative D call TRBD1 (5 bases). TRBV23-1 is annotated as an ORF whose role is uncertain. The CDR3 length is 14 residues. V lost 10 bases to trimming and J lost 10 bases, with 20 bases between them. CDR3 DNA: TGCGCCACCCTTGGGGGGTTTTTAAGCTCACCCCTCCACTTT. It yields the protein CATLGGFLSSPLHF.

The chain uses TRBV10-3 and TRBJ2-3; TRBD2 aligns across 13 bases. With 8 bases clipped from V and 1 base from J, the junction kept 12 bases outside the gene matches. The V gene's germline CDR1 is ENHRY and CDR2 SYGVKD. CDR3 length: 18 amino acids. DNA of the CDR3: TGTGCCATCTCAACCCGCCGACTAGCGGGAGGTGGCACAGATACGCAGTATTTT. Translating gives CAISTRRLAGGGTDTQYF.

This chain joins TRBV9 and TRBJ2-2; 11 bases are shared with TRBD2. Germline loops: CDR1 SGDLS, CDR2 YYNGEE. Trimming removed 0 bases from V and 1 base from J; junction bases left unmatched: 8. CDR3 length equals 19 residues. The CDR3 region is CASSVGWASGGRNTGELFF. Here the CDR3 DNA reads TGTGCCAGCAGCGTAGGTTGGGCTAGCGGGGGGCGGAACACCGGGGAGCTGTTTTTT.

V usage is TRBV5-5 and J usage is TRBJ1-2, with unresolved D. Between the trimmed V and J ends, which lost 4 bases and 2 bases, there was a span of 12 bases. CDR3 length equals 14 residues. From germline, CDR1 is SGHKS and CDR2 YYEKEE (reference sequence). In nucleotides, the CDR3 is TGTGCCAGCAGCCGGGGTGGGCAGAACTATGGCTACACCTTC. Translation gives CASSRGGQNYGYTF. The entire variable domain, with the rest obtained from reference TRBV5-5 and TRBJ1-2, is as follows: DAGVTQSPTHLIKTRGQQVTLRCSPISGHKSVSWYQQVLGQGPQFIFQYYEKEERGRGNFPDRFSARQFPNYSSELNVNALLLGDSALYLCASSRGGQNYGYTFGSGTRLTVV.

The CDR3: CAISVGVLGGNTIYF. CDR3 nucleotide sequence: TGTGCCATCAGTGTCGGGGTGCTCGGTGGAAACACCATATATTTT. V is TRBV10-3 and J is TRBJ1-3; D gene ambiguous. The CDR3 length is 15 residues. CDR1 and CDR2 (germline): ENHRY, SYGVKD. The V and J ends lost 4 bases and 3 bases respectively, with 13 bases between them.

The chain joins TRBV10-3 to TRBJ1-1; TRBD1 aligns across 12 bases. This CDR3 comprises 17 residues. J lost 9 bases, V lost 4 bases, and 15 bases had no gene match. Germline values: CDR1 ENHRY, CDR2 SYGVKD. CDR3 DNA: TGTGCCATCAGTGGCGAGGGACAGGGGGCAAAGGGGCGCAAAGCTTTCTTT. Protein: CAISGEGQGAKGRKAFF.

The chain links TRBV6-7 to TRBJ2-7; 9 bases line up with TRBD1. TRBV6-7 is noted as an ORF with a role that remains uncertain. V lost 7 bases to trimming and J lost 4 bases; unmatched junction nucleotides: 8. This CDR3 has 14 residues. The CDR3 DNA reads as TGTGCCAGCATCCTTTCGGGACAGGGATACGAGCAGTACTTC. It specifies CASILSGQGYEQYF.

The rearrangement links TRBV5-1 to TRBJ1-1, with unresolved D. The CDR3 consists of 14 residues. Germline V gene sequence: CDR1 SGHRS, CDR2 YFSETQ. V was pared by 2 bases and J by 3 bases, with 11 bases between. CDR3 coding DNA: TGCGCCAGCAGCTTTAAGGACTCGCACACTGAAGCTTTCTTT. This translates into CASSFKDSHTEAFF. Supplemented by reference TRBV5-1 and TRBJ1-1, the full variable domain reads KAGVTQTPRYLIKTRGQQVTLSCSPISGHRSVSWYQQTPGQGLQFLFEYFSETQRNKGNFPGRFSGRQFSNSRSEMNVSTLELGDSALYLCASSFKDSHTEAFFGQGTRLTVV.

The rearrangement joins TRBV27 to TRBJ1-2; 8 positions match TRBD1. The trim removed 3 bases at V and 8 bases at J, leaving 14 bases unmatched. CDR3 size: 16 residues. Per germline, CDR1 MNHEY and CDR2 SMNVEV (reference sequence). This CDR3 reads CASSLSAAGGAGGYTF. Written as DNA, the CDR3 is TGTGCCAGCAGTTTGTCGGCGGCAGGGGGCGCGGGGGGCTACACCTTC.

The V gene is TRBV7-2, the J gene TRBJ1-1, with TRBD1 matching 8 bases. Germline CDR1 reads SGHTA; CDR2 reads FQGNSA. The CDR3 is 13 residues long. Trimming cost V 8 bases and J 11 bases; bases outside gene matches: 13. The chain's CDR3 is CASQGAVPPRAFF. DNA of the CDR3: TGTGCCAGCCAGGGGGCGGTACCACCACGGGCTTTCTTT.

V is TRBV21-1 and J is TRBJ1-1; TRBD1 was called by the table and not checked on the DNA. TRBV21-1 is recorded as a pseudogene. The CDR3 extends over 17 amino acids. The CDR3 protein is CASSKVGGSTDLTEAFF. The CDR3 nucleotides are TGTGCCAGCAGCAAAGTTGGGGGCTCGACAGATCTCACTGAAGCTTTCTTT.

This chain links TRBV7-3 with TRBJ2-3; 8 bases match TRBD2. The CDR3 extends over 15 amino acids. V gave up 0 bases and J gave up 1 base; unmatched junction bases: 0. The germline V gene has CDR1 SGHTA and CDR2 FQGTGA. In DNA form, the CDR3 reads TGTGCCAGCAGCTTAACGACTAGCGGCACAGATACGCAGTATTTT. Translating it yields CASSLTTSGTDTQYF.